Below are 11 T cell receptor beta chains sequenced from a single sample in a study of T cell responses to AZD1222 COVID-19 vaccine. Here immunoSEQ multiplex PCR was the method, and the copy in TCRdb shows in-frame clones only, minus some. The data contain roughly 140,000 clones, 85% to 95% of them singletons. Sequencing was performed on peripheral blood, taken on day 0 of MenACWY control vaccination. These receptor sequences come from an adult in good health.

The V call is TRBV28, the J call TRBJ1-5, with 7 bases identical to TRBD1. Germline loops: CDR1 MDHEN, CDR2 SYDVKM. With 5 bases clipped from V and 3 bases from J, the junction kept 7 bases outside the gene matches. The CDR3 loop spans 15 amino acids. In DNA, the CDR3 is TGTGCCAGCAGTACCGTGGGACAGCTCAATCAGCCCCAGCATTTT. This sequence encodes CASSTVGQLNQPQHF.

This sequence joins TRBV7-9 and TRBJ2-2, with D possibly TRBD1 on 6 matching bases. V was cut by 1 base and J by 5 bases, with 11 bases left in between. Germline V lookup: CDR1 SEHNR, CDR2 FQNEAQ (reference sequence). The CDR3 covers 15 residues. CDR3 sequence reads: CASSLETGRTGELFF. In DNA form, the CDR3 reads TGTGCCAGCAGCTTAGAGACAGGCCGGACCGGGGAGCTGTTTTTT.

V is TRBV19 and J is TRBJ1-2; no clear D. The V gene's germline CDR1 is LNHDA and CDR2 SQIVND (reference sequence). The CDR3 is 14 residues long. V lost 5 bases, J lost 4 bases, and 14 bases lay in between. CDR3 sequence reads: CASSPARDFYGYTF. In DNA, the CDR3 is TGTGCCAGTAGTCCGGCCAGAGATTTCTATGGCTACACCTTC.

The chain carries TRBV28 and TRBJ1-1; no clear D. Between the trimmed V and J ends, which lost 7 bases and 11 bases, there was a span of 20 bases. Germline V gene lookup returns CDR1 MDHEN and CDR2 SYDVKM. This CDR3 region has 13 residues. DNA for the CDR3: TGTGCCAGCACTCCCCGGTGGGTTGCGGGGGCTTTCTTT. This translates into CASTPRWVAGAFF.

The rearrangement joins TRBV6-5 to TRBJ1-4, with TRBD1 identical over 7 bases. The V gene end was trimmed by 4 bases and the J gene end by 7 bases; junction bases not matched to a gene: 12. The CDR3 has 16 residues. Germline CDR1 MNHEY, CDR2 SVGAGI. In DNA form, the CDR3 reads TGTGCCAGCAGTTTCCTACCGACAGGGCGGGGTGAAAAACTGTTTTTT. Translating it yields CASSFLPTGRGEKLFF.

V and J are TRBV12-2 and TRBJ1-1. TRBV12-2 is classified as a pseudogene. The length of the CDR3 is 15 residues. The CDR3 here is CASRLATAKNTEAFF. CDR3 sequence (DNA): TGTGCAAGTCGCTTAGCTACAGCGAAGAACACTGAAGCTTTCTTT.

As DNA, the CDR3 is TGTGCCACCAGCAGAGGGGGGGGAGGTTCACCCCTCCACTTT. This gives the protein CATSRGGGGSPLHF. The rearrangement uses TRBV15 and TRBJ1-6; D possibly corresponds to TRBD1 (5 bases). This CDR3 has 14 residues. The germline V gene encodes CDR1 LNHNV and CDR2 YYDKDF (reference sequence). V lost 1 base to trimming and J lost 9 bases, with 10 bases between them.

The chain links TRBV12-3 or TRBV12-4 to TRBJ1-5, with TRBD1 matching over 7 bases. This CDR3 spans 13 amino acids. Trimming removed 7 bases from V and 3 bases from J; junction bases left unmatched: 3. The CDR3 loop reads CASNGQVNQPQHF. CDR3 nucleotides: TGTGCCAGCAACGGACAGGTCAATCAGCCCCAGCATTTT.

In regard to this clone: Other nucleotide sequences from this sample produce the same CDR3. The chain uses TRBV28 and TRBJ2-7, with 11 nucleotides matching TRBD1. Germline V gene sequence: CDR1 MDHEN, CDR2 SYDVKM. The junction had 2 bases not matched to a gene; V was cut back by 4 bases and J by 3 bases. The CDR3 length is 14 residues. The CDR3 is CASSYGTGGYEQYF. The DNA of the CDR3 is TGTGCCAGCAGTTATGGGACAGGGGGCTACGAGCAGTACTTC.

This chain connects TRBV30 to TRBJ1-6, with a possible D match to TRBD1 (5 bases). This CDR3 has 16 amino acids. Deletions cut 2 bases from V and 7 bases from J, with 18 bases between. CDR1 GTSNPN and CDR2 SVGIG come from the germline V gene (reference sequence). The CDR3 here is CAWSFGGSGSNSPLHF. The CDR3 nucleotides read TGTGCCTGGAGTTTCGGGGGGTCGGGAAGCAATTCACCCCTCCACTTT.

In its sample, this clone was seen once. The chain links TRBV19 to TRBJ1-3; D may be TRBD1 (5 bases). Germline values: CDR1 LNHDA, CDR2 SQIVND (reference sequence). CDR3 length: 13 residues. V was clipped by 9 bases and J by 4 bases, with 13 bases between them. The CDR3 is CASSLRDGNTIYF. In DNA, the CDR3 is TGTGCCAGCAGTCTCCGGGACGGAAACACCATATATTTT.